The sample holds one count of the clone carrying this T cell receptor (beta chain). The antigen remains unidentified. Looked up from germline, CDR1 is SGHRS and CDR2 is YFSETQ. V shed 1 base and J shed 5 bases, with 17 bases lying between them. The CDR3 runs to 16 residues. TCRdb's table, derived via immunoSEQ multiplex PCR, lists solely in-frame clones and lacks some. This sample has roughly 86,000 clones, with roughly 92% found just once. This record belongs to a study of OX40 agonist ivuxolimab in advanced cancers. Study details: Patients enrolled in dose escalation were diagnosed with hepatocellular carcinoma, melanoma, renal cell or head and neck cancer.

Whole-study findings and limits: The antigen specificity of the peripheral T cells (those that were expanded) was not determined. Both blood CD4+ and CD8+ T cells showed clonal growth by week 6 at 0.1 to 3.0 mg/kg.

Material: CD4+ or CD8+ T cells sorted from blood, obtained in a trial of the OX40 agonist ivuxolimab. The sequence came from an adult with an advanced solid tumor such as melanoma, head and neck, liver or kidney cancer. V and J are TRBV5-1 and TRBJ2-3; D not resolved. CDR3 sequence: CASSLTGRVEGDTQYF. DNA of the CDR3: TGCGCCAGCAGCTTGACCGGTAGGGTGGAAGGAGATACGCAGTATTTT.